This T cell receptor (beta chain) stems from a study of CD8 T cells in Susac syndrome. Regarding the study as a whole: A relatively small number of individuals underwent TCR sequencing and HLA analysis.

A quantity of about 0.5 to 1 ug RNA underwent reverse transcription using random hexamers. TCRdb re-analysed the immunoSEQ multiplex PCR reads in MiXCR, keeping a single row per CDR3 protein. The sample has about 120,000 distinct CDR3 sequences; 85% to 95% are singletons. About this clonotype itself: No antigen is known for it.

The trim removed 8 bases at V and 0 bases at J, leaving 10 bases unmatched. Germline assignment: CDR1 MNHNS and CDR2 SASEGT. The CDR3 extends over 16 amino acids. This sequence was found in a human donor with multiple sclerosis. The chain links TRBV6-1 to TRBJ1-2; 9 bases map to TRBD1. Sequenced input: CD4+ T cells from PBMCs. In DNA form, the CDR3 reads TGTGCCAGCCTCCCGGACAGGGGTATGGCTAACTATGGCTACACCTTC. It translates to CASLPDRGMANYGYTF.